The 9 T cell receptor beta chains below were found in one sample sequenced in a study of T cell changes during pregnancy in multiple sclerosis. Data came from immunoSEQ multiplex PCR; TCRdb stores just in-frame clones and leaves some out. The sample includes tens of thousands of clones, around nine tenths of them seen just once. Sequences were derived from peripheral blood, sampled in the second trimester of pregnancy. Receptor source: a female donor in good health, enrolled as a control in a pregnancy study.

The chain employs TRBV27 and TRBJ2-7; the match to TRBD1 covers 8 bases. V shed 4 bases, J shed 5 bases, and the junction held 13 bases outside the gene matches. The CDR3 is 16 amino acids. Germline loops: CDR1 MNHEY, CDR2 SMNVEV (reference sequence). CDR3 amino acids: CASSSSRDRFFHEQYF. As DNA, the CDR3 is TGTGCCAGCAGTTCCTCCCGGGACAGGTTCTTCCACGAGCAGTACTTC.

The chain carries TRBV7-9 and TRBJ2-7; 7 bases are a match to TRBD1. From germline, CDR1 is SEHNR and CDR2 FQNEAQ (reference sequence). The CDR3 consists of 15 residues. The V and J ends lost 4 bases and 0 bases, in that order; junction bases with no gene match: 6. CDR3 protein: CASSSATGSSYEQYF. The CDR3 DNA follows: TGTGCCAGCAGCTCCGCGACAGGGAGCTCCTACGAGCAGTACTTC.

The V gene is TRBV18, the J gene TRBJ1-5, with TRBD1 matching 9 bases. The CDR3 has 19 amino acids. Germline CDR1 is KGHSH and CDR2 is LQKENI. J lost 2 bases, V lost 4 bases, and 15 bases had no gene match. The CDR3 nucleotides are TGTGCCAGCTCACTGCGTGCACCGACAGGGGGGGATGGCAATCAGCCCCAGCATTTT. Residues: CASSLRAPTGGDGNQPQHF.

The chain joins TRBV5-6 to TRBJ1-5; D may be TRBD1 (5 bases). Germline V gene lookup returns CDR1 SGHDT and CDR2 YYEEEE. The CDR3 loop spans 15 amino acids. The germline V and J ends were trimmed by 0 bases and 6 bases, with 13 bases remaining between them. CDR3 nucleotides: TGTGCCAGCAGCTTGGGGCAGGGAGGAGGTCAGCCCCAGCATTTT. It yields the protein CASSLGQGGGQPQHF.

A few counts support this clone. This chain connects TRBV18 to TRBJ1-2, with 7 bases that match TRBD1. The CDR3 totals 13 residues. Per the germline V gene, CDR1 is KGHSH and CDR2 is LQKENI. J was trimmed by 6 bases and V by 3 bases; bases with no gene match: 4. As DNA, the CDR3 is TGTGCCAGCTCACCTGGCAGGGGGAATGGCTACACCTTC. Translated, it gives CASSPGRGNGYTF.

This sequence joins TRBV2 and TRBJ1-2; 7 bases fit TRBD1. CDR3 length: 13 amino acids. Germline V gene lookup returns CDR1 SNHLY and CDR2 FYNNEI. V trimming: 6 bases; J trimming: 3 bases; junction bases outside the gene matches: 4. DNA for the CDR3: TGTGCCAGCAGGAGGGGGACAGACTATGGCTACACCTTC. Protein: CASRRGTDYGYTF.

V usage is TRBV5-1 and J usage is TRBJ2-7; D uncertain. There are 14 residues in the CDR3. The germline gives CDR1 SGHRS, CDR2 YFSETQ. Trimming shortened V by 0 bases and J by 1 base, and 8 bases separated the two germline ends. The CDR3 nucleotides read TGCGCCAGCAGCTTGGTGGGCAGATCCTACGAGCAGTACTTC. This sequence encodes CASSLVGRSYEQYF.

V is TRBV30 and J is TRBJ2-1; TRBD1 might be the D (6 bases). With 3 bases removed from V and 5 bases from J, the gap between germline ends came to 8 bases. Germline CDR1 GTSNPN, CDR2 SVGIG (reference sequence). The CDR3 extends over 12 amino acids. The CDR3 DNA sequence: TGTGCCTGGAGGGGACACCACAATGAGCAGTTCTTC. Protein sequence: CAWRGHHNEQFF.

This chain links TRBV27 with TRBJ1-1; TRBD1 matches 8 bases. The length of the CDR3 is 14 residues. Germline V gene lookup returns CDR1 MNHEY and CDR2 SMNVEV (reference sequence). V lost 7 bases to trimming and J lost 2 bases; unmatched junction nucleotides: 6. The CDR3 DNA reads as TGTGCCAGCACCCAGGACAGGGCAAACACTGAAGCTTTCTTT. Protein sequence: CASTQDRANTEAFF.